This T cell receptor (beta chain) was recorded in a study of blood T cell repertoires in COVID-19. Across the study: In each case, the material was cDNA or gDNA derived from T cells, B-cell-depleted T cells, or PBMCs.

Only in-frame clones appear in the TCRdb table, and some are missing; sequencing was by immunoSEQ multiplex PCR. The sample has approximately 240,000 clones; 80% to 85% are singletons. Germline lookup yields CDR1 MGHRA and CDR2 YSYEKL. The CDR3 covers 17 residues. The trim removed 0 bases at V and 2 bases at J, leaving 6 bases unmatched. What was sequenced was peripheral blood. The TCR sequence derives from a woman in her sixties or seventies with acute or convalescent COVID-19. V and J are TRBV4-1 and TRBJ2-3, with TRBD1 matching over 9 bases. CDR3 protein: CASSQDRTGANTDTQYF. The CDR3 DNA sequence: TGCGCCAGCAGCCAAGACCGGACAGGGGCTAACACAGATACGCAGTATTTT.